This passage covers 18 T cell receptor beta chains from one sample sequenced in a study of neoadjuvant anti-PD-1 for oral cavity cancer. Here immunoSEQ multiplex PCR was the method, and the copy in TCRdb shows in-frame clones only, minus some. Counted here are roughly 34,000 clones, around nine tenths occurring once; the ten biggest clones make up under 4%. The specimen was PBMCs, collected before nivolumab (anti-PD-1) treatment. The receptors here all came from a person between 40 and 85 years old with oral cavity squamous cell carcinoma.

The V gene is TRBV7-9, the J gene TRBJ2-6; D possibly uses TRBD1 or TRBD2 (5 bases each). This CDR3 has 16 residues. Trimming shortened V by 1 base and J by 0 bases, and 7 bases separated the two germline ends. Germline V lookup: CDR1 SEHNR, CDR2 FQNEAQ (reference sequence). CDR3: CASSLGDDSGANVLTF. CDR3 coding DNA: TGTGCCAGCAGCTTAGGGGACGACTCTGGGGCCAACGTCCTGACTTTC.

The rearrangement links TRBV9 to TRBJ1-1, with a weak D call TRBD1 (6 bases). There are 17 residues in the CDR3. Germline CDR1 is SGDLS and CDR2 is YYNGEE. V shed 4 bases and J shed 5 bases, with 24 bases lying between them. The CDR3 DNA sequence: TGTGCCAGCAGCCCGAGTGGGGGGCTGGGGCAGATGACTGAAGCTTTCTTT. Protein sequence: CASSPSGGLGQMTEAFF.

The chain joins TRBV19 to TRBJ1-1; TRBD1 is a possible D gene (5 bases). The germline V and J ends were trimmed by 6 bases and 1 base, with 9 bases remaining between them. The CDR3 sequence is 13 residues long. In germline, CDR1 is LNHDA, CDR2 SQIVND (reference sequence). CDR3 nucleotides: TGTGCCAGTAGACCACAGGAGAACACTGAAGCTTTCTTT. Translated: CASRPQENTEAFF.

CDR3 sequence reads: CSIRGLTEAFF. The CDR3 coding sequence is TGCAGTATCCGGGGCCTCACTGAAGCTTTCTTT. The genes are TRBV29-1 and TRBJ1-1; TRBD1 is a possible D gene (5 bases). Germline assignment: CDR1 SQVTM and CDR2 ANQGSEA. The CDR3 runs 11 residues.

The V and J genes are TRBV6-5 and TRBJ1-5; D call uncertain. This CDR3 is built from 13 residues. The V gene's germline CDR1 is MNHEY and CDR2 SVGAGI. Trimming removed 5 bases from V and 5 bases from J, with 10 bases in between. CDR3 coding DNA: TGTGCCAGCAGTACCTTCACTGATCAGCCCCAGCATTTT. Residues: CASSTFTDQPQHF.

This sequence joins TRBV7-2 and TRBJ2-1, with a tentative D call TRBD2 (6 bases). CDR3 size: 15 residues. Looked up from germline, CDR1 is SGHTA and CDR2 is FQGNSA. Trimming removed 5 bases at V and 9 bases at J, with 20 bases between. This CDR3 is CASSPLGGQGVEQFF. CDR3 DNA: TGTGCCAGCAGCCCCTTAGGAGGGCAGGGCGTTGAGCAGTTCTTC.

The rearrangement uses TRBV7-9 and TRBJ1-3; 9 bases map to TRBD1. V gave up 5 bases and J gave up 0 bases; unmatched junction bases: 5. This CDR3 is 16 amino acids long. Germline lookup yields CDR1 SEHNR and CDR2 FQNEAQ (reference sequence). The CDR3 bases are TGTGCCAGCAGCACCCACAGGGGGCACTCTGGAAACACCATATATTTT. It specifies CASSTHRGHSGNTIYF.

This chain connects TRBV2 to TRBJ1-5; D gene unclear. CDR3 length equals 13 residues. V shed 6 bases and J shed 4 bases, with 10 bases lying between them. Germline-derived CDR1 and CDR2 are SNHLY and FYNNEI. CDR3 DNA: TGTGCCAGCAGACCTTCCCGAAATCAGCCCCAGCATTTT. Amino acids: CASRPSRNQPQHF.

CDR3 in DNA: TGTGCCAGCAGCCAAGCGGGGAAAGGCTCACCCCTCCACTTT. This encodes CASSQAGKGSPLHF. V gene TRBV4-2 combines with J gene TRBJ1-6, with unresolved D. V was trimmed by 1 base and J by 10 bases, leaving 11 bases between them. The V gene's germline CDR1 is LGHNA and CDR2 YNFKEQ. The CDR3 sequence is 14 residues long.

The chain joins TRBV30 to TRBJ1-1; D might be TRBD1 (6 bases). Germline V CDR1 and CDR2: GTSNPN, SVGIG (reference sequence). The CDR3 has 14 amino acids. Trimming pared 1 base from V and 9 bases from J, leaving 18 bases between. The CDR3 protein is CAWSGWTDPLKAFF. CDR3 coding DNA: TGTGCCTGGAGTGGGTGGACAGACCCATTGAAAGCTTTCTTT.

J is TRBJ1-1 and V is TRBV5-6; D gene ambiguous. The CDR3 covers 13 residues. V was shortened by 0 bases and J by 1 base, with 4 bases between the two germline ends. CDR1 is SGHDT and CDR2 is YYEEEE in the germline V gene. The CDR3 reads CASSLGANTEAFF. CDR3 sequence (DNA): TGTGCCAGCAGCTTGGGTGCGAACACTGAAGCTTTCTTT.

V usage is TRBV5-4 and J usage is TRBJ1-1; tentative D call: TRBD1 (6 bases). Between the trimmed V and J ends, which lost 0 bases and 2 bases, there was a span of 17 bases. Germline values: CDR1 SGHNT, CDR2 YYREEE (reference sequence). The CDR3 contains 17 residues. The CDR3 sequence is CASSLEDGGPFNTEAFF. The CDR3, as DNA: TGTGCCAGCAGCTTGGAGGACGGGGGGCCCTTTAACACTGAAGCTTTCTTT.

The CDR3 DNA follows: TGTGCCAGCAGCTCTGGGACAGTGCCTTACACTGAAGCTTTCTTT. This translates into CASSSGTVPYTEAFF. The chain recombines TRBV5-6 with TRBJ1-1; 7 positions match TRBD1. CDR1 and CDR2 from the germline V gene are SGHDT and YYEEEE. Losses at the gene ends were 3 bases for V and 3 bases for J; bases not matched to a gene: 8. The CDR3 extends over 15 amino acids.

The V gene is TRBV7-9, the J gene TRBJ2-5, with D unresolved. Germline values: CDR1 SEHNR, CDR2 FQNEAQ (reference sequence). V lost 5 bases, J lost 2 bases, and 12 bases lay in between. The CDR3 covers 14 residues. CDR3 DNA: TGTGCCAGCAGCCCCCCCTGGGGACAAGAGACCCAGTACTTC. Translation: CASSPPWGQETQYF.

Here the CDR3 reads CASSTRTSGGALLWDTGELFF. CDR3 nucleotide sequence: TGTGCCAGTAGTACCCGTACTAGCGGGGGGGCCTTACTTTGGGACACCGGGGAGCTGTTTTTT. The chain joins TRBV19 to TRBJ2-2; 13 bases are a match to TRBD2. Trimming removed 4 bases from V and 3 bases from J; junction bases left unmatched: 17. The germline V gene has CDR1 LNHDA and CDR2 SQIVND (reference sequence). This CDR3 contains 21 residues.

This clone was observed once. The CDR3, as DNA: TGTGCCAGTAGTACCACCCGGTTTGGAAACACCATATATTTT. Residues: CASSTTRFGNTIYF. This chain connects TRBV19 to TRBJ1-3, with unresolved D. The CDR3 runs to 14 residues. Looked up from germline, CDR1 is LNHDA and CDR2 is SQIVND (reference sequence). V was cut by 4 bases and J by 3 bases, with 10 bases left in between.

The rearrangement joins TRBV6-5 to TRBJ2-1; 9 nucleotides agree with TRBD2. Germline V gene data show CDR1 as MNHEY and CDR2 as SVGAGI. This CDR3 is 15 amino acids long. V shed 0 bases and J 9 bases; nucleotides not matched to a gene: 6. CDR3 nucleotides: TGTGCCAGCAGTTACTCGGGCGGGGGGGCCGGTGAGCAGTTCTTC. It encodes CASSYSGGGAGEQFF.

This clone has a handful of counts. This chain uses TRBV27 with TRBJ2-1, with 7 bases aligning to TRBD1. CDR1 MNHEY and CDR2 SMNVEV come from the germline V gene (reference sequence). The CDR3 runs to 16 residues. Unmatched junction bases numbered 6, after V lost 4 bases and J lost 0 bases. The CDR3 DNA sequence: TGTGCCAGCAGTTCCGCCGGGACAGTCTCCTACAATGAGCAGTTCTTC. Protein product: CASSSAGTVSYNEQFF.